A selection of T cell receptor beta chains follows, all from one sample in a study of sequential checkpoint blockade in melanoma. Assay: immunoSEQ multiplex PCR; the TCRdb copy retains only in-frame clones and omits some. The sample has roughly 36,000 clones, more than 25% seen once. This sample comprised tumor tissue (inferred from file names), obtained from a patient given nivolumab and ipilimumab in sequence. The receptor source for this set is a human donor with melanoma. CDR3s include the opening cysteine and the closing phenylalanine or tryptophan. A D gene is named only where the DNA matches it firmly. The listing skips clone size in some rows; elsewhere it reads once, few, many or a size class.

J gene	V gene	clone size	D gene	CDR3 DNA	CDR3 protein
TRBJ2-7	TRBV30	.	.	TGTGCCTGGAGTGTACGGGGGCCTACCCCCCACGAGCAGTACTTC	CAWSVRGPTPHEQYF
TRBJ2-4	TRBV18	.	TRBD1	TGTGCCAGCTCACTGGGTGTATTACAGGGGGTAACAGCCAAAAACATTCAGTACTTC	CASSLGVLQGVTAKNIQYF
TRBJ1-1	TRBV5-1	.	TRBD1	TGCGCCAGCAGCTTGGCCCAGGGGGCGAACACTGAAGCTTTCTTT	CASSLAQGANTEAFF
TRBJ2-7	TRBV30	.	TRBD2	TGTGCCTGGAGTGTAGGGGTAGCGGGAGCATCCTACGAGCAGTACTTC	CAWSVGVAGASYEQYF
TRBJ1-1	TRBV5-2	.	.	TGTGCCAGCAGCTTAGGGACAGGGAGTAAGGCTTTCTTT	CASSLGTGSKAFF
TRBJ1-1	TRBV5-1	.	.	TGCGCCAGCAGCCCGGGGGGACATCAGAACACTGAAGCTTTCTTT	CASSPGGHQNTEAFF
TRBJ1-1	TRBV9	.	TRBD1	TGTGCCAGCAGCCCCATGACAGGGAGGGACACTGAAGCTTTCTTT	CASSPMTGRDTEAFF
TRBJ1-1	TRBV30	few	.	TGTGCCTGGAGTCCCGGGATGGCTACTGAAGCTTTCTTT	CAWSPGMATEAFF
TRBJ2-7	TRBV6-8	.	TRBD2	TGTGCCAGCAGCGTAAGCGGGGGGTACTCCTACGAGCAGTACTTC	CASSVSGGYSYEQYF
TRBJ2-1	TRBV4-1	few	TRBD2	TGCGCCAGCAGCCAGCCACTAGCGGGGATCGACAATGAGCAGTTCTTC	CASSQPLAGIDNEQFF
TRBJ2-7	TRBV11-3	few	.	TGTGCCAGCAGCCCACAGTTGGGAGTCATCGGGTACGAGCAGTACTTC	CASSPQLGVIGYEQYF
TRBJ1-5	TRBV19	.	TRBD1	TGTGCCAGTAGTCCACCTAGACAGGGGAGCAATCAGCCCCAGCATTTT	CASSPPRQGSNQPQHF
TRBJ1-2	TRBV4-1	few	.	TGCGCCAGCAGCCCCCAACCCGACAGGCGCGCCCATGGCTACACCTTC	CASSPQPDRRAHGYTF
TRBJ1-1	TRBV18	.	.	TGTGCCAGCTCAAATACAGGAGAGAACACTGAAGCTTTCTTT	CASSNTGENTEAFF
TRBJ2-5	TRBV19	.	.	TGTGCCAGTAGTATAATCGAGGACGGCGGGGAGCTCCAAGAGACCCAGTACTTC	CASSIIEDGGELQETQYF
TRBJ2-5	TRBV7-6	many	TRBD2	TGTGCCAGCAGCTTTGCGGGGGGTCGGGCAGAGACCCAGTACTTC	CASSFAGGRAETQYF
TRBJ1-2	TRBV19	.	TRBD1	TGTGCCAGTAGCACGCCTACAGGGGGCATAGGCTATGGCTACACCTTC	CASSTPTGGIGYGYTF
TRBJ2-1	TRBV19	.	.	TGTGCCAGTAGTTCCCTGACACCCTACAATGAGCAGTTCTTC	CASSSLTPYNEQFF
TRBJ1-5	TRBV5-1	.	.	TGCGCCAGCAGCTTGAGGGGGGCGGGCAATCAGCCCCAGCATTTT	CASSLRGAGNQPQHF
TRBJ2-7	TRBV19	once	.	TGTGCCAGTAGTATCGACAGGTTTTCCTACGAGCAGTACTTC	CASSIDRFSYEQYF
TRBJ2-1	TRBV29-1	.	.	TGCAGCGTTGCCGCGCGGAACAATGAGCAGTTCTTC	CSVAARNNEQFF
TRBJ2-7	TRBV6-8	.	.	TGTGCCAGCAAAAGGGGGGCCGACTCCTACGAGCAGTACTTC	CASKRGADSYEQYF
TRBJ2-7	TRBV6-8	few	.	TGTGCCAGCAGTTTTTTGAGGGGGGGGAGCTCCTACGAGCAGTACTTC	CASSFLRGGSSYEQYF
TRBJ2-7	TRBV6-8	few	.	TGTGCCAGCAGTTACAAGACGGACCCCCACTACGAGCAGTACTTC	CASSYKTDPHYEQYF
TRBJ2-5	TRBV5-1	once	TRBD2	TGCGCCAGCAGCGGAGGTAGTAGCGGGTTCCAAGAGACCCAGTACTTC	CASSGGSSGFQETQYF
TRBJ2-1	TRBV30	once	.	TGTGCCTGGAGTAAAGGAACAGTACCAAACAATGAGCAGTTCTTC	CAWSKGTVPNNEQFF
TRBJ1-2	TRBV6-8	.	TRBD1	TGTGCCAGCTATGAACAGGGGTCTGGCTACACCTTC	CASYEQGSGYTF
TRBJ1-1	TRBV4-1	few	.	TGCGCCAGCATCAAAGGCCCTGGGGTGAACACTGAAGCTTTCTTT	CASIKGPGVNTEAFF
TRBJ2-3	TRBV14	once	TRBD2	TGTGCCAGCAGCCTTCTGACTAGCGCGGCCGGGGATACGCAGTATTTT	CASSLLTSAAGDTQYF
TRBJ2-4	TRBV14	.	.	TGTGCCAGCAGCCAAGACTATCTTAGTGCGCACCTAGCCAAAAACATTCAGTACTTC	CASSQDYLSAHLAKNIQYF
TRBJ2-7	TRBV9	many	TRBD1	TGTGCCAGCAGCACCCGGGACAGGGGATCCTACGAGCAGTACTTC	CASSTRDRGSYEQYF
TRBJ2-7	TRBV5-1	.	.	TGCGCCAGCAGCTTGGCGGCGGAAGGCTCCGAGCAGTACTTC	CASSLAAEGSEQYF
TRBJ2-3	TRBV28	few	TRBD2	TGTGCCAGCAGTCTCCTAGGCAGCGGGGGTACTAGCACAGATACGCAGTATTTT	CASSLLGSGGTSTDTQYF
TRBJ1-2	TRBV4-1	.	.	TGCGCCAGCAGCCAAGACAAGGGGACTATGTGGGGCTACACCTTC	CASSQDKGTMWGYTF
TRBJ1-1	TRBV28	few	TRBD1	TGTGCCAGCAGTTTATGGTCAGGGGGCCTTGGAGGAACTGAAGCTTTCTTT	CASSLWSGGLGGTEAFF
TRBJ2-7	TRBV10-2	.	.	TGCGCCAGCAGTGACCCGGAATTATACGAGCAGTACTTC	CASSDPELYEQYF
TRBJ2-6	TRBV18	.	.	TGTGCCAGCTCACCAGGGGATGGGGCCAACGTCCTGACTTTC	CASSPGDGANVLTF
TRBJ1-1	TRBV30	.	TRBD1	TGTGCCTGGAGTCCCACAGGGGGCCGGGCTTTCTTT	CAWSPTGGRAFF
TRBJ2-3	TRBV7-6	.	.	TGTGCTAGCAGCGTAGGCGGGGCTTCCACAGATACGCAGTATTTT	CASSVGGASTDTQYF
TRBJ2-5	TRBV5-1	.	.	TGCGCCAGCAGCTTGGGAGGTAGCAAGGAGACCCAGTACTTC	CASSLGGSKETQYF
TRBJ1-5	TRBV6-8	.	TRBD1	TGTGCCATCAGTGGAGGGGGCCGGGGGAATAGCAATCAGCCCCAGCATTTT	CAISGGGRGNSNQPQHF
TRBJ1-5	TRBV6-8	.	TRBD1	TGTGCCAGTAAAACAGGACCGGGACAGGGGATCGGGAATCAGCCCCAGCATTTT	CASKTGPGQGIGNQPQHF
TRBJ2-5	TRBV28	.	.	TGTGCCAGCAGTTTATCTCCGGGACTCGGTTCCTTTTCGGAGACCCAGTACTTC	CASSLSPGLGSFSETQYF
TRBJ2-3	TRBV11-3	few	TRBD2	TGTGCCAGCAGCCTACAGCCAGGGTCTAGCGGGAGCACAGATACGCAGTATTTT	CASSLQPGSSGSTDTQYF
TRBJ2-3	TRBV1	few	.	TGCGCCAGCAGCCGGAGCCGGCTCACAGATACGCAGTATTTT	CASSRSRLTDTQYF
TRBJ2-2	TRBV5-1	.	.	TGCGCCAGCAGCTTGGATAGGAGTTCGGTCACCGGGGAGCTGTTTTTT	CASSLDRSSVTGELFF
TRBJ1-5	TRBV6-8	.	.	TGTGCCAGCTGCGTGTCCGGGGGAGGCAATCAGCCCCAGCATTTT	CASCVSGGGNQPQHF
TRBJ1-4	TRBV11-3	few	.	TGTGCCAGCAGCGTCGGTTGGGGGACCACAACTAATGAAAAACTGTTTTTT	CASSVGWGTTTNEKLFF